The 28 T cell receptor beta chains reported below all come from one sample, sequenced in a study of Graves' ophthalmopathy and Graves' hyperthyroidism. Amplified material comprised TCR beta CDR3 regions derived from RNA transcripts. Second-round multiplex PCR came after a first-round RT-PCR that employed HTBI primers. TCRdb processed the multiplex PCR reads anew with MiXCR; each CDR3 protein has one entry. The table has roughly 410,000 distinct CDR3 sequences, over 15% seen once. The sequenced material came from peripheral blood. The source is a woman in her late teens or twenties with stable Graves' hyperthyroidism.

This clonotype was recorded at least ten times. V is TRBV29-1 and J is TRBJ2-7; a weak D match, TRBD2 (5 bases). V dropped 1 base and J dropped 6 bases, with 19 bases sitting between them. Germline loops: CDR1 SQVTM, CDR2 ANQGSEA. This CDR3 has 15 residues. The chain's CDR3 is CSVEGGSSAWGEQYF. The CDR3 bases are TGCAGCGTTGAAGGAGGGAGTAGCGCCTGGGGCGAGCAGTACTTC.

As regards this clonotype: One junction end does not reproduce the germline sequence, and a read error may be involved. The chain recombines TRBV12-3 or TRBV12-4 with TRBJ1-5, with 7 bases that match TRBD1. This CDR3 has 15 amino acids. The CDR3 protein is CASSPTGAPNQPQHF. Here the CDR3 DNA reads TGTGCCAGCAGTCCTACAGGGGCGCCAAATCAGCCTCAGCATTTT.

The table lists this clonotype with many counts. J is TRBJ1-1 and V is TRBV11-3; D is ambiguous. Germline loops: CDR1 SGHNT, CDR2 YENEEA. With 5 bases removed from V and 1 base from J, the gap between germline ends came to 8 bases. The CDR3 runs 13 residues. Here the CDR3 reads CASSKTPNTEAFF. CDR3 nucleotide sequence: TGTGCCAGCAGCAAGACACCGAACACTGAAGCTTTCTTT.

There are many counts of this clonotype. The V gene is TRBV12-3 or TRBV12-4, the J gene TRBJ1-2; D call uncertain. The CDR3 consists of 14 residues. Trimming shortened V by 5 bases and J by 5 bases, and 15 bases separated the two germline ends. The CDR3 spells CASSHHLLLYGYTF. The CDR3, as DNA: TGTGCCAGCAGTCACCACTTACTACTATATGGCTACACCTTC.

Concerning this clonotype itself: With a much larger clone just one base away, this may be a read error. The rearrangement links TRBV24-1 to TRBJ2-2; D not certain. Germline loops: CDR1 KGHDR, CDR2 SFDVKD. The CDR3 totals 16 residues. The CDR3 nucleotides are TGTACCACCAGTGATTTGTCGCCCGCGAACACCGGGGAGCTGTTTTTT. Protein product: CTTSDLSPANTGELFF.

This clonotype has ten or more counts. Compared with germline, one end of the junction differs, possibly owing to a read error. V is TRBV6-2 or TRBV6-3 and J is TRBJ1-2; the D gene is possibly TRBD1 (6 bases). The CDR3 is made up of 15 amino acids. Germline CDR1 reads MNHEY; CDR2 reads SVGEGT. CDR3 sequence: CAGSRTAGNNYGYTF. In DNA, the CDR3 is TGTGCCGGCAGTCGGACAGCAGGGAATAACTATGGCTACACCTTC.

The chain links TRBV3-1 to TRBJ1-3; D not certain. V was pared by 7 bases and J by 0 bases, with 10 bases between. The CDR3 runs to 14 residues. Germline V lookup: CDR1 LGHDT, CDR2 YNNKEL (reference sequence). For the CDR3, the DNA is TGTGCCAGCACCCTTGGGATCTCTGGAAACACCATATATTTT. Translated: CASTLGISGNTIYF. Combining the CDR3 with reference TRBV3-1 and TRBJ1-3 gives the whole variable domain DTAVSQTPKYLVTQMGNDKSIKCEQNLGHDTMYWYKQDSKKFLKIMFSYNNKELIINETVPNRFSPKSPDKAHLNLHINSLELGDSAVYFCASTLGISGNTIYFGEGSWLTVV.

The sample holds many counts of this clonotype. The CDR3 reads CSARPKTGGSGYTF. DNA of the CDR3: TGCAGTGCTAGACCTAAGACAGGGGGCTCTGGCTACACCTTC. This sequence joins TRBV20-1 and TRBJ1-2; 10 bases map to TRBD1. This CDR3 spans 14 amino acids. The V gene's germline CDR1 is DFQATT and CDR2 SNEGSKA (reference sequence). V was pared by 2 bases and J by 7 bases, with 7 bases of the junction left unmatched.

A remark on this clonotype: A much larger clone differs by one base, so this may be a read error. This chain links TRBV5-1 with TRBJ2-5; perhaps TRBD2 as D (5 bases). The CDR3 loop spans 14 amino acids. Germline V gene data show CDR1 as SGHRS and CDR2 as YFSETQ. V was pared by 4 bases and J by 7 bases, with 17 bases between. CDR3 protein: CASSEGSSKATQYF. The CDR3 coding sequence is TGCGCCAGCAGCGAGGGATCTAGCAAAGCGACCCAGTACTTC.

This clonotype was counted at least ten times. V and J are TRBV11-2 and TRBJ1-2, with TRBD1 matching 8 bases. The V segment lost 5 bases and the J segment 13 bases; nucleotides outside the gene matches: 6. The germline V gene encodes CDR1 SGHAT and CDR2 FQNNGV. This CDR3 is built from 11 residues. CDR3 protein: CASSRQGWCTF. CDR3 nucleotides: TGTGCCAGCAGCCGACAGGGGTGGTGCACCTTC.

This clonotype was observed at least ten times. The V gene is TRBV20-1, the J gene TRBJ2-7; D remains unclear. Germline values: CDR1 DFQATT, CDR2 SNEGSKA (reference sequence). V was pared by 0 bases and J by 3 bases, with 9 bases between. The CDR3 is made up of 13 amino acids. This chain's CDR3 is CSARDAAFYEQYF. The CDR3 bases are TGCAGTGCTAGAGATGCGGCGTTCTACGAGCAGTACTTC.

This clonotype occurred many times. The CDR3: CASSNTGAYYEQYF. The CDR3 DNA reads TGTGCCAGCAGTAACACAGGGGCCTACTACGAGCAGTACTTC. The V gene is TRBV2, the J gene TRBJ2-7; 7 bases are shared with TRBD1. V was clipped by 5 bases and J by 3 bases; unmatched bases: 7. Germline V gives CDR1 SNHLY, CDR2 FYNNEI. The CDR3 consists of 14 residues.

The sample holds many counts of this clonotype. V is TRBV25-1 and J is TRBJ2-7; D is unresolved. Germline V gene data show CDR1 as MGHDK and CDR2 as SYGVNS. The CDR3 is 14 residues long. Trimming took off 1 base at V and 2 bases at J, with 9 bases between the two ends. The DNA for the CDR3 is TGTGCCAGCAGTGAATTAAAAGGGCCCTACGAGCAGTACTTC. Translation: CASSELKGPYEQYF.

The V gene is TRBV12-3 or TRBV12-4, the J gene TRBJ2-7; the match to TRBD2 covers 10 bases. This CDR3 is built from 14 residues. J gave up 1 base and V 6 bases, and 3 bases lay outside the gene matches. The chain's CDR3 is CASRRTSGSYEQYF. Here the CDR3 DNA reads TGTGCCAGCAGGAGGACTAGCGGTTCCTACGAGCAGTACTTC.

This clonotype has a handful of counts. The chain has TRBV19 and TRBJ2-7; 7 positions agree with TRBD1. J was trimmed by 2 bases and V by 5 bases; bases with no gene match: 6. CDR1 LNHDA and CDR2 SQIVND come from the germline V gene (reference sequence). CDR3 length: 14 residues. Here the CDR3 DNA reads TGTGCCAGTAGTTCTTGGACAGGCCCCTACGAGCAGTACTTC. It yields the protein CASSSWTGPYEQYF.

This clonotype showed up many times. The chain is built from TRBV11-2 and TRBJ2-2, with D perhaps matching TRBD1 (6 bases). With 1 base removed from V and 1 base from J, the gap between germline ends came to 10 bases. CDR1 and CDR2 from the germline V gene are SGHAT and FQNNGV. CDR3 size: 16 residues. CDR3 loop: CASSLGGGGNTGELFF. CDR3 DNA sequence: TGTGCCAGCAGCTTAGGTGGGGGCGGGAACACCGGGGAGCTGTTTTTT.

The table lists this clonotype with many counts. This chain joins TRBV12-3 or TRBV12-4 and TRBJ1-6, with D possibly matching TRBD1 (6 bases). V lost 6 bases and J lost 7, with 19 bases in between. The CDR3 has 16 residues. The CDR3 DNA reads TGTGCCAGCAGGAGACCGGGACAAGGGAAAAATTCACCCCTCCACTTT. This translates into CASRRPGQGKNSPLHF.

The sample holds many counts of this clonotype. The rearrangement joins TRBV2 to TRBJ2-4; TRBD1 matches 7 bases. With 5 bases clipped from V and 0 bases from J, the junction kept 10 bases outside the gene matches. Germline CDR1 is SNHLY and CDR2 is FYNNEI. The CDR3 is made up of 17 amino acids. In nucleotides, the CDR3 is TGTGCCAGCAGTCGGGACAGAGTTTCATTAGCCAAAAACATTCAGTACTTC. Its translation is CASSRDRVSLAKNIQYF.

This clonotype was counted ten times or more. A read error may account for a junction end that differs from germline. This chain connects TRBV12-3 or TRBV12-4 to TRBJ1-1, with a possible D match to TRBD1 (6 bases). The CDR3 is 13 residues long. The CDR3 loop reads CASSLGGDTEAFF. CDR3 DNA: TGTGCCAGCAGCTTAGGGGGGGACACTGAAGCTTTCTTT.

The genes are TRBV27 and TRBJ2-7; TRBD1 might be the D (5 bases). The CDR3 length is 13 residues. Germline assignment: CDR1 MNHEY and CDR2 SMNVEV (reference sequence). The V end lost 1 base, the J end lost 3 bases, and 7 bases lay between the germline ends. The CDR3 region is CASSLFRGYEQYF. CDR3 nucleotides: TGTGCCAGCAGTTTATTTAGGGGCTACGAGCAGTACTTC.

This clonotype has at least ten counts. The chain employs TRBV15 and TRBJ2-2; D gene unclear. Germline values: CDR1 LNHNV, CDR2 YYDKDF (reference sequence). The CDR3 runs 16 residues. Trimming took off 0 bases at V and 4 bases at J, with 12 bases between the two ends. The CDR3 DNA sequence: TGTGCCACCAGCAGAGATGTGTCCACCTCCACCGGGGAGCTGTTTTTT. Its protein product is CATSRDVSTSTGELFF. The full variable domain, its missing parts supplied by reference TRBV15 and TRBJ2-2, is DAMVIQNPRYQVTQFGKPVTLSCSQTLNHNVMYWYQQKSSQAPKLLFHYYDKDFNNEADTPDNFQSRRPNTSFCFLDIRSPGLGDTAMYLCATSRDVSTSTGELFFGEGSRLTVL.

This clonotype occurred many times. The rearrangement uses TRBV12-3 or TRBV12-4 and TRBJ1-2, with TRBD1 matching over 7 bases. J lost 6 bases, V lost 5 bases, and 9 bases had no gene match. The length of the CDR3 is 14 residues. The CDR3 sequence is CASSPEYRGDGYTF. The CDR3 DNA sequence: TGTGCCAGCAGTCCAGAATACAGGGGAGATGGCTACACCTTC.

This clonotype was recorded many times. The rearrangement uses TRBV29-1 and TRBJ2-3; 9 bases align to TRBD1. Germline-derived CDR1 and CDR2 are SQVTM and ANQGSEA. There are 12 residues in the CDR3. Germline trimming cut 6 bases from V and 11 bases from J; bases unmatched to any gene: 9. CDR3: CSVRTGGEGQYF. As DNA, the CDR3 is TGCAGCGTCCGAACAGGGGGCGAAGGGCAGTATTTT.

This clonotype occurred many times. This rearrangement joins TRBV2 to TRBJ2-2, with 9 positions matching TRBD2. Germline loops: CDR1 SNHLY, CDR2 FYNNEI. The V and J ends lost 1 base and 6 bases, in that order; junction bases with no gene match: 3. The CDR3 has 15 amino acids. DNA for the CDR3: TGTGCCAGCAGTGAAGTGCCTAGCGGGGCCGGGGAGCTGTTTTTT. It yields the protein CASSEVPSGAGELFF.

This clonotype was counted at least ten times. The chain joins TRBV18 to TRBJ2-5, with 12 bases identical to TRBD2. This CDR3 has 18 amino acids. V lost 1 base, J lost 5 bases, and 11 bases stayed unmatched. Looked up from germline, CDR1 is KGHSH and CDR2 is LQKENI. CDR3 amino acids: CASSPLPSGGANRETQYF. CDR3 DNA sequence: TGTGCCAGCTCACCACTACCTAGCGGGGGGGCCAACAGGGAGACCCAGTACTTC.

This clonotype has ten or more counts. J is TRBJ1-1 and V is TRBV12-3 or TRBV12-4; D remains unclear. CDR3 length equals 14 residues. Trimming shortened V by 2 bases and J by 4 bases, and 11 bases separated the two germline ends. The CDR3 DNA reads TGTGCCAGCAGTTTAATGGGTGAGGGCACTGAAGCTTTCTTT. Its translation: CASSLMGEGTEAFF.

This clonotype appeared many times. The rearrangement uses TRBV12-3 or TRBV12-4 and TRBJ2-2; the D gene is possibly TRBD1 (6 bases). The V gene lost 2 bases and the J gene lost 4 bases, with 14 bases spanning the gap. The CDR3 is 16 amino acids. Here the CDR3 reads CASSLFGDTSTGELFF. DNA of the CDR3: TGTGCCAGCAGTTTATTCGGGGACACAAGCACCGGGGAGCTGTTTTTT.

There are many counts of this clonotype. V gene TRBV5-1 combines with J gene TRBJ1-1, with D hard to call. Germline CDR1 SGHRS, CDR2 YFSETQ. Trimming left V 1 base short and J 1 base short, with 14 bases between. This CDR3 is 16 amino acids long. The CDR3 DNA is TGCGCCAGCAGCTTGAAAGGCACGGTTGGGAACACTGAAGCTTTCTTT. Residues: CASSLKGTVGNTEAFF.